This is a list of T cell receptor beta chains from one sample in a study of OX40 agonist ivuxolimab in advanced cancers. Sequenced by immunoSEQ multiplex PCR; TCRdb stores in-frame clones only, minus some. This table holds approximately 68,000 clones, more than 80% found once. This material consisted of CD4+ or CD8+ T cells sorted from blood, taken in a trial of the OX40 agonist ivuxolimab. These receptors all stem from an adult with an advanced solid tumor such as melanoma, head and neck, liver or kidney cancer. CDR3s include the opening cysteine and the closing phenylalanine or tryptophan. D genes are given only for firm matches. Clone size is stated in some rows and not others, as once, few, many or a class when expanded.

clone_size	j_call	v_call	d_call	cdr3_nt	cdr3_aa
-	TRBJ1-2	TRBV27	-	TGTGCCAGCAGGGGAGGGGCAGACCTTAGGGGCTACACCTTC	CASRGGADLRGYTF
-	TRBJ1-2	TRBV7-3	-	TGTGCCAGCAGCCCCGGCTCCAACTATGGCTACACCTTC	CASSPGSNYGYTF
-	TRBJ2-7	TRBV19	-	TGTGCCACCGCTCAAAACCGGGGAAGGGGCGAGCAGTACTTC	CATAQNRGRGEQYF
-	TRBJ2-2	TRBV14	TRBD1	TGTGCCAGCAGCGGTCCCGGGACAGGATACCGTACCGGGGAGCTGTTTTTT	CASSGPGTGYRTGELFF
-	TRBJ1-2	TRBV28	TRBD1	TGTGCCAGCAGTCGGACCCCAAGACAGGGGGTTGGCTACACCTTC	CASSRTPRQGVGYTF
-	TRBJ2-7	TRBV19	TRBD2	TGTGCCAGTAAGCGGGAAGGTTTAACAGCCTACGAGCAGTACTTC	CASKREGLTAYEQYF
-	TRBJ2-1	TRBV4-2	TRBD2	TGTGCCAGCAGCCAAGATGGGTCCCCGGGAGGGATTTGGAATGAGCAGTTCTTC	CASSQDGSPGGIWNEQFF
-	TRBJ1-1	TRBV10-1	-	TGCGCCAGCAGCAGCTACGGGACAGAAGCTTTCTTT	CASSSYGTEAFF
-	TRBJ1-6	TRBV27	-	TGTGCCAGCAGTATCGGGACACAAGCGGGCTATAATTCACCCCTCCACTTT	CASSIGTQAGYNSPLHF
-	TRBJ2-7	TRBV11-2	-	TGTGCCAGCAGCTTAGCGGGACCTTCTTACGAGCAGTACTTC	CASSLAGPSYEQYF
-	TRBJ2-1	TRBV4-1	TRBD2	TGCGCCAGCAGCCCTACTAGCGGAGATTACAATGAGCAGTTCTTC	CASSPTSGDYNEQFF
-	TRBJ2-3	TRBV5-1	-	TGCGCCAGCAGCTTGGTAACCCGACAGGTCCATACGCAGTATTTT	CASSLVTRQVHTQYF
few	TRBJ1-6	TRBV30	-	TGTGCCTGGAGTAGGGTCAGGGGCAGCTCCTATAATTCACCCCTCCACTTT	CAWSRVRGSSYNSPLHF
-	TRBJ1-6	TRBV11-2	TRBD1	TGTGCCAGCAGCCTCCGGACAGGGCTAGCCTATAATTCACCCCTCCACTTT	CASSLRTGLAYNSPLHF
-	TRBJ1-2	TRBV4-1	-	TGCGCCAGCAGCCAAGCGGGCGGCAGGCGCTATGGCTACACCTTC	CASSQAGGRRYGYTF
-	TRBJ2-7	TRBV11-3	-	TGTGCCAGCAGCCCGGACTACCGATCCTACGAGCAGTACTTC	CASSPDYRSYEQYF
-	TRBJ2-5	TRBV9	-	TGTGCCAGCAGCGTAGAAAGTGCAGGTCTAGAGACCCAGTACTTC	CASSVESAGLETQYF
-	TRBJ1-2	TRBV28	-	TGTGCCAGCTCCGGGACACAGGCGCCTTCTAACTATGGCTACACCTTC	CASSGTQAPSNYGYTF
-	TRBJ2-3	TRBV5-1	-	TGCGCCAGCAGCTTGGGACGGCTCACAGATACGCAGTATTTT	CASSLGRLTDTQYF
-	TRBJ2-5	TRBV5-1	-	TGCGCCAGCAGCTTGGAAAGCAGAACTCAAGAGACCCAGTACTTC	CASSLESRTQETQYF
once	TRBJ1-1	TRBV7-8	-	TGTGCCAGCAGCTTGGCCCCTAGGGGGAAAAGCGAAGCTTTCTTT	CASSLAPRGKSEAFF
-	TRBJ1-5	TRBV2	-	TGTGCCAGCAGTGGGTCCTGGGATGGGCCCCAGCATTTT	CASSGSWDGPQHF
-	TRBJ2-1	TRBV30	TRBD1	TGTGCCTGTTCCCCCGGGACAGTCTACAATGAGCAGTTCTTC	CACSPGTVYNEQFF
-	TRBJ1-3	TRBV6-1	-	TGTGCCAGCAGTGATTCCCTAGGTTCTGGAAACACCATATATTTT	CASSDSLGSGNTIYF
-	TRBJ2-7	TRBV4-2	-	TGTGCCAGCAGCCAAGATCGGTCATTTTCCTACGAGCAGTACTTC	CASSQDRSFSYEQYF
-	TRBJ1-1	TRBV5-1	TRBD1	TGCGCCAGCAGCTTTGGCCCACAGGGGACTGAAGCTTTCTTT	CASSFGPQGTEAFF
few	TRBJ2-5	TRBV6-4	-	TGTGCCAGCAGAACGACAGTGGCGGGCCAAGAGACCCAGTACTTC	CASRTTVAGQETQYF
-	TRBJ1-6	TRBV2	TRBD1	TGTGCCAGCAGTGTGGGACAGGCGGATTCACCCCTCCACTTT	CASSVGQADSPLHF
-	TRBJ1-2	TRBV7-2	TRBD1	TGTGCCAGCAGCTTAATGACAGGGGGCTTTGGCTACACCTTC	CASSLMTGGFGYTF
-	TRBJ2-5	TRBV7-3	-	TGTGCCAGCAGCCCCGATTTCGGGAGACAAGAGACCCAGTACTTC	CASSPDFGRQETQYF
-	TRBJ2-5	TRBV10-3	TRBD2	TGTGCCATCAGCACCCAAAGCGGGGGGGGCCTTGGGGAGACCCAGTACTTC	CAISTQSGGGLGETQYF
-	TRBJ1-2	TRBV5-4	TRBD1	TGTGCCAGCAGCTTGGGACAGGGGGTAATGGTTGGCTACACCTTC	CASSLGQGVMVGYTF
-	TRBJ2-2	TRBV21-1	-	TGTGCCAGCAGCAAAAGGAGGGCAGGATCGACCGGGGAGCTGTTTTTT	CASSKRRAGSTGELFF
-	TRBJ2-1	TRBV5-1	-	TGCGCCAGCAGCACGGACACCTACTACAATGAGCAGTTCTTC	CASSTDTYYNEQFF
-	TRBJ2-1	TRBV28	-	TGTGCCAGCAGTTTATTATTAAACCAGCCGTTCTTC	CASSLLLNQPFF
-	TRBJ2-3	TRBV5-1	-	TGCGCCAGCAGCTCCGGGGTCGGGGATGGTACGCAGTATTTT	CASSSGVGDGTQYF
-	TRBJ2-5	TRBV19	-	TGTGCCAGTAGTAAGGCCCAAGAGACCCAGTACTTC	CASSKAQETQYF
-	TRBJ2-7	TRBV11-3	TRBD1	TGTGCCAGCAGGGTACCGGGACAGGGTGACTACGAGCAGTACTTC	CASRVPGQGDYEQYF
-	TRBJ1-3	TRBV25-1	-	TGTGCCAGCAGTGGGGTCGGGTCTCACACCATATATTTT	CASSGVGSHTIYF
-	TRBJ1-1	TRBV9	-	TGTGCCAGCAGCGTAGGAGACGGCACTGAAGCTTTCTTT	CASSVGDGTEAFF
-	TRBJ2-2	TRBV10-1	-	TGCGCCAGCAGTGGTCTATTCACCGGGGAGCTGTTTTTT	CASSGLFTGELFF
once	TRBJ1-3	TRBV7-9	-	TGTGCCAGCACCCTACTCCAGGGAATTGGAAACACCATATATTTT	CASTLLQGIGNTIYF
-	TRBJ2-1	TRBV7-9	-	TGTGCCAGCAGCTTAGGCGGATCGGGTGAGCAGTTCTTC	CASSLGGSGEQFF
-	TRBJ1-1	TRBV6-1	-	TGTGCCAGCAGTGATTGGTTCACTGAAGCTTTCTTT	CASSDWFTEAFF
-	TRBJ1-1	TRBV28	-	TGTGCCAGCAGTTCAACCAAGGTGGGGGCCGTCACAGCTTTCTTT	CASSSTKVGAVTAFF
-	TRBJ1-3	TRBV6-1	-	TGTGCCAGCAGTGAAGTACGGACGTCTGGAAACACCATATATTTT	CASSEVRTSGNTIYF
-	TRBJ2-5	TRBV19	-	TGTGCCAGTAGTAAGTGGCAGGCTTCGCAAGAGACCCAGTACTTC	CASSKWQASQETQYF
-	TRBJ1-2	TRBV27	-	TGTGCCAGCAGCCTAAATTGGTCTAGTGGCTACACCTTC	CASSLNWSSGYTF
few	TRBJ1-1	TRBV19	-	TGTGCCAGTAGTCTCCGTGGAGGGGGGTCGGAAGCTTTCTTT	CASSLRGGGSEAFF
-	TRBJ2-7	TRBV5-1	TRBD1	TGCGCCAGCAGCTGGGGACAGGGGGCTCGGGAGCAGTACTTC	CASSWGQGAREQYF
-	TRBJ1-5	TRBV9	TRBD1	TGTGCCAGCAGCCCGACAGGGATTGGCGATCAGCCCCAGCATTTT	CASSPTGIGDQPQHF
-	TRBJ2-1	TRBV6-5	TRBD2	TGTGCCAGCAGTTACTCGATCCCTAGCGGGGGGGATGAGCAGTTCTTC	CASSYSIPSGGDEQFF